Each of the 11 T cell receptor beta chains below was sequenced from the same sample in a study of Ad26.COV2.S vaccination and SARS-CoV-2 variants. Profiled with immunoSEQ multiplex PCR; TCRdb holds only in-frame clones, not every one. Of a few hundred thousand clones in the sample, approximately 83% are singletons; the top ten hold approximately 7.8%. Stated treatment: 15 to 20 received Ad26.COV2.S at low or high dose, single or two shots; 5 received placebo; per-sample allocation not given. Samples came from day 63 after the first vaccine or placebo injection. This specimen was peripheral blood, taken in a trial of Ad26.COV2.S vaccine versus placebo. The receptors derive from a person aged 18-65 years who received the Ad26.COV2.S COVID-19 vaccine or a placebo.

The J gene is TRBJ2-1, the V gene TRBV18, with D perhaps TRBD2 (6 bases). V gave up 3 bases and J gave up 9 bases, with 18 bases separating them. The CDR3 totals 15 residues. CDR1 KGHSH and CDR2 LQKENI come from the germline V gene. The CDR3 DNA reads TGTGCCAGCTCACCGAGAAAGTCGGGGGTCACTGAGCAGTTCTTC. It is translated as CASSPRKSGVTEQFF.

The V call is TRBV5-1, the J call TRBJ2-7; TRBD1 agrees at 7 bases. V trimming: 1 base; J trimming: 4 bases; junction bases outside the gene matches: 5. The germline V gene has CDR1 SGHRS and CDR2 YFSETQ. The CDR3 is 14 residues long. The CDR3 region has the DNA TGCGCCAGCAGCTTGAACAGGGGATCATACGAGCAGTACTTC. Its protein product is CASSLNRGSYEQYF.

The chain has TRBV29-1 and TRBJ1-2, with 9 bases lining up with TRBD1. The germline V gene encodes CDR1 SQVTM and CDR2 ANQGSEA. The CDR3 contains 15 residues. J was trimmed by 1 base and V by 4 bases; bases with no gene match: 7. The CDR3 here is CSVGTGAPFNYGYTF. The CDR3 nucleotides are TGCAGCGTTGGGACAGGGGCCCCTTTTAACTATGGCTACACCTTC.

This clone has only a few counts. J is TRBJ1-2 and V is TRBV4-2; possibly TRBD1 for D (6 bases). Trimming cost V 2 bases and J 0 bases, with 16 bases left between them. In germline, CDR1 is LGHNA, CDR2 YNFKEQ. The CDR3 contains 17 residues. CDR3 DNA sequence: TGTGCCAGCAGCCAAAAAGGGTCAGGGGTTTCTAACTATGGCTACACCTTC. It translates to CASSQKGSGVSNYGYTF.

A single count supports this clone. This chain links TRBV5-4 with TRBJ2-5, with D possibly called TRBD1 or TRBD2 (5 bases each). The germline gives CDR1 SGHNT, CDR2 YYREEE (reference sequence). Trimming shortened V by 2 bases and J by 3 bases, and 11 bases separated the two germline ends. CDR3 size: 14 residues. The CDR3, as DNA: TGTGCCAGCAGCTTCGCCGGGGCTAAAGAGACCCAGTACTTC. Encoded protein: CASSFAGAKETQYF.

The V call is TRBV3-1 (or the pseudogene TRBV3-2), the J call TRBJ1-2, with D possibly being TRBD1 (5 bases). The ends were cut back, 1 base at V and 6 bases at J, with 15 bases in the middle. This CDR3 spans 15 amino acids. Germline V gene lookup returns CDR1 LGHDT and CDR2 YNNKEL (reference sequence). This CDR3 reads CASSQVVGALDGYTF. The CDR3 bases are TGTGCCAGCAGCCAAGTGGTCGGGGCTCTGGATGGCTACACCTTC.

The J gene is TRBJ2-7, the V gene TRBV7-6; no firm D call. The germline V gene has CDR1 SGHVS and CDR2 FNYEAQ. Between the trimmed V and J ends, which lost 5 bases and 3 bases, there was a span of 17 bases. The CDR3 sequence is 15 residues long. CDR3 sequence: CASSVLLWVIYEQYF. CDR3 bases: TGTGCCAGCAGCGTTCTACTTTGGGTGATCTACGAGCAGTACTTC.

The V gene is TRBV25-1, the J gene TRBJ2-3, with no clear D. The CDR3 spans 13 residues. The germline CDR1 and CDR2 sequences are MGHDK and SYGVNS. V was trimmed by 3 bases and J by 6 bases, leaving 10 bases between them. Written as DNA, the CDR3 is TGTGCCAGCAGTGACCCCTCAAGGGATACGCAGTATTTT. It encodes CASSDPSRDTQYF.

The rearrangement uses TRBV5-1 and TRBJ2-5, with a possible D match to TRBD1 (6 bases). Trimming removed 3 bases at V and 13 bases at J, with 13 bases between. Germline CDR1 and CDR2: SGHRS and YFSETQ. The CDR3 is 11 amino acids. This CDR3 is CASSSRGHLYF. CDR3 nucleotide sequence: TGCGCCAGCAGCTCACGGGGACACTTGTACTTC. Looking up the rest from reference TRBV5-1 and TRBJ2-5 gives the full variable domain: KAGVTQTPRYLIKTRGQQVTLSCSPISGHRSVSWYQQTPGQGLQFLFEYFSETQRNKGNFPGRFSGRQFSNSRSEMNVSTLELGDSALYLCASSSRGHLYFGPGTRLLVL.

The chain is built from TRBV1 and TRBJ2-3; TRBD2, as called in the table, went unchecked against the DNA. TRBV1 is marked as a pseudogene. The CDR3 runs 15 residues. Written as DNA, the CDR3 is TGCACCAGCAGCCAAGATTTAGCTAGCACAGATACGCAGTATTTT. Its translation: CTSSQDLASTDTQYF.

This sequence joins TRBV7-8 and TRBJ2-2; no reliable D call. CDR1 is SGHVS and CDR2 is FQNEAQ in the germline V gene. The CDR3 spans 14 residues. The V gene lost 0 bases and the J gene lost 7 bases, with 9 bases spanning the gap. CDR3 sequence reads: CASSLARDGGELFF. CDR3 DNA sequence: TGTGCCAGCAGCTTAGCCAGAGACGGCGGGGAGCTGTTTTTT.